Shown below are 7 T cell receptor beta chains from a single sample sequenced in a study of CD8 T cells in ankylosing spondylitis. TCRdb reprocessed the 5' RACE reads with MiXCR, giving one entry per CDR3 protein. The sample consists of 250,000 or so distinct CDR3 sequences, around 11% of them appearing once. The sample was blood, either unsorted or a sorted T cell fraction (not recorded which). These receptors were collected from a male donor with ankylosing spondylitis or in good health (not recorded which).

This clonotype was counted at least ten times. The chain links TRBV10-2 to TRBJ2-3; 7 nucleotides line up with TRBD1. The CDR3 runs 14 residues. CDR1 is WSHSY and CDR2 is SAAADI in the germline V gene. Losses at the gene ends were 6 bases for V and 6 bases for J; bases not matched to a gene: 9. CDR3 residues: CASRTGVLGDTQYF. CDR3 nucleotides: TGCGCCAGCAGAACAGGGGTCTTGGGGGATACGCAGTATTTT.

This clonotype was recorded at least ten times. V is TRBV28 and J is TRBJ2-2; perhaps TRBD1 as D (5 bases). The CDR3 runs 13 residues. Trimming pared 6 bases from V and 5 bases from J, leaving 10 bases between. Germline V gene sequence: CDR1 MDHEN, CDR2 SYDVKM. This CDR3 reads CASSSRVTGELFF. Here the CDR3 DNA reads TGTGCCAGCAGCTCCAGGGTGACCGGGGAGCTGTTTTTT.

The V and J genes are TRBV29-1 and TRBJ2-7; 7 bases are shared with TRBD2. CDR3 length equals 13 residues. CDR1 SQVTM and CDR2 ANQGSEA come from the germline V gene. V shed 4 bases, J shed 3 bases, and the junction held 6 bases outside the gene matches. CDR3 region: CSVVSGGGYEQYF. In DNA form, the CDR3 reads TGCAGCGTTGTGTCGGGGGGAGGCTACGAGCAGTACTTC.

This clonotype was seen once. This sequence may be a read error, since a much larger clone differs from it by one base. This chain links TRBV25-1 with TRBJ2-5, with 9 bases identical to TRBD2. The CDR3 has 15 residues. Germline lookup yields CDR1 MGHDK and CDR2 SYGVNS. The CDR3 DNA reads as TGTGTCAGCGGGCGCGGGGGGGCCCCCCGAGAGACCCAGTACTTC. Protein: CVSGRGGAPRETQYF.

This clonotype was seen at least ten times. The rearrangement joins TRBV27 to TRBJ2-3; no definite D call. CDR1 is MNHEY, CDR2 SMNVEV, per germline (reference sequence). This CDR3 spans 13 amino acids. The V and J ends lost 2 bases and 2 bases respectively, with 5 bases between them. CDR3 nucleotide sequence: TGTGCCAGCAGTTTACCGGCCACAGATACGCAGTATTTT. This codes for CASSLPATDTQYF.

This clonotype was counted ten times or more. CDR3 sequence reads: CASSRSGGEYNEQFF. The CDR3 bases are TGTGCCAGCAGCCGTAGCGGGGGGGAGTACAATGAGCAGTTCTTC. The J gene is TRBJ2-1, the V gene TRBV5-5, with 11 bases fitting TRBD2. Germline CDR1 and CDR2: SGHKS and YYEKEE (reference sequence). This CDR3 is 15 amino acids long. V shed 4 bases, J shed 4 bases, and the junction held 4 bases outside the gene matches.

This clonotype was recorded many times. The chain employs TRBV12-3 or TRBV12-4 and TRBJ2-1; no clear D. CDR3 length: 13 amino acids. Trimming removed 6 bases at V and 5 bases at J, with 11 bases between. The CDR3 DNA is TGTGCCAGCAGGACTCGAGACAACAATGAGCAGTTCTTC. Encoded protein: CASRTRDNNEQFF.